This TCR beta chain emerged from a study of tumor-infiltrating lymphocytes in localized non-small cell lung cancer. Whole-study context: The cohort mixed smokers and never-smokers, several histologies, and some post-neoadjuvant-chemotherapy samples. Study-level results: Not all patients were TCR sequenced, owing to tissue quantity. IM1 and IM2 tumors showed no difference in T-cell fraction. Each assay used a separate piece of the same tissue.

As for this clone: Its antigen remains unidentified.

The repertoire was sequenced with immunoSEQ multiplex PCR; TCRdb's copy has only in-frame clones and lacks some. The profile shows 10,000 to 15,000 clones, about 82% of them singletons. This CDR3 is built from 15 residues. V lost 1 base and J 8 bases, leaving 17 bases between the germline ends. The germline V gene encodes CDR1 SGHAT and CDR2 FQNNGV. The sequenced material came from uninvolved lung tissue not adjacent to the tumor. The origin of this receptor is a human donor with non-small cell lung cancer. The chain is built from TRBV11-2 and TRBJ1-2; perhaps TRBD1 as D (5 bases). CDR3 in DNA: TGTGCCAGCAGCTTAGCGGGGCAGGGTCGAAACGGCTACACCTTC. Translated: CASSLAGQGRNGYTF.